Following are 18 T cell receptor beta chains from one sample sequenced in a study of CD8 T cells in Susac syndrome. The RNA, about 0.45 to 1 ug, was put through reverse transcription using random hexamers. Each CDR3 protein gets one entry after TCRdb re-called the immunoSEQ multiplex PCR reads with MiXCR. The sample consists of 170,000 or so distinct CDR3 sequences, roughly 92% of them appearing once. Sequencing was carried out using CD4+ T cells from PBMCs. These TCRs come from a human donor with multiple sclerosis.

The V call is TRBV15, the J call TRBJ2-1; 9 bases are a match to TRBD1. The ends lost 2 bases at V and 7 bases at J; junction bases unmatched: 9. Looked up from germline, CDR1 is LNHNV and CDR2 is YYDKDF (reference sequence). The CDR3 covers 16 residues. As DNA, the CDR3 is TGTGCCACCAGCAGAACCCGGGACAGGGAGGGTAATGAGCAGTTCTTC. Translated, it gives CATSRTRDREGNEQFF. Using reference TRBV15 and TRBJ2-1 for the parts outside the CDR3, the full variable domain is DAMVIQNPRYQVTQFGKPVTLSCSQTLNHNVMYWYQQKSSQAPKLLFHYYDKDFNNEADTPDNFQSRRPNTSFCFLDIRSPGLGDTAMYLCATSRTRDREGNEQFFGPGTRLTVL.

The chain is built from TRBV6-1 and TRBJ2-4, with TRBD2 identical over 8 bases. The CDR3 is 16 amino acids. Germline V CDR1 and CDR2: MNHNS, SASEGT. Trimming cost V 3 bases and J 6 bases; bases outside gene matches: 10. The CDR3 coding sequence is TGTGCCAGCAGTGATACGCGCGGGAGGAGGGGAAACATTCAGTACTTC. This translates into CASSDTRGRRGNIQYF.

The rearrangement joins TRBV7-2 to TRBJ1-1; TRBD1 matches 7 bases. The germline gives CDR1 SGHTA, CDR2 FQGNSA. The V gene end was trimmed by 6 bases and the J gene end by 3 bases; junction bases not matched to a gene: 7. CDR3 length: 14 residues. CDR3 region: CASRYGQEHTEAFF. The CDR3 DNA sequence: TGTGCCAGCAGGTACGGACAGGAGCACACTGAAGCTTTCTTT.

The V call is TRBV12-5, the J call TRBJ1-1; D gene unclear. V was pared by 6 bases and J by 1 base, with 9 bases between. CDR1 is LGHNT, CDR2 FRNRAP, per germline. The CDR3 loop spans 13 amino acids. The CDR3 protein is CASGTEKNTEAFF. In nucleotides, the CDR3 is TGTGCTAGTGGGACCGAGAAGAACACTGAAGCTTTCTTT.

The gene calls are TRBV2 and TRBJ2-1, with TRBD1 as a possible D gene (5 bases). The CDR3 sequence is 10 residues long. V was trimmed by 10 bases and J by 8 bases, leaving 9 bases between them. The germline V gene has CDR1 SNHLY and CDR2 FYNNEI. The CDR3 loop reads CATGQDEQFF. In nucleotides, the CDR3 is TGTGCCACCGGACAAGATGAGCAGTTCTTC.

The chain joins TRBV7-2 to TRBJ2-3; D unresolved. Deletions cut 4 bases from V and 2 bases from J, with 10 bases between. The CDR3 is 14 residues long. Germline V gene lookup returns CDR1 SGHTA and CDR2 FQGNSA. The CDR3 DNA reads TGTGCCAGCAGCTCCGGGTGGATCACAGATACGCAGTATTTT. This sequence encodes CASSSGWITDTQYF.

This rearrangement joins TRBV5-4 to TRBJ2-2, with D hard to call. Per the germline V gene, CDR1 is SGHNT and CDR2 is YYREEE (reference sequence). This CDR3 has 15 amino acids. Trimming took 2 bases from V and 4 from J, leaving 12 bases between them. The DNA of the CDR3 is TGTGCCAGCAGCTTAGACGAGCAGATCACCGGGGAGCTGTTTTTT. This gives the protein CASSLDEQITGELFF.

The V call is TRBV12-3 or TRBV12-4, the J call TRBJ2-1, with 8 bases matching TRBD2. CDR3 length: 14 residues. The ends lost 5 bases at V and 6 bases at J; junction bases unmatched: 6. The CDR3: CASSRSGGPNEQFF. CDR3 nucleotides: TGTGCCAGCAGTAGGAGCGGGGGCCCCAATGAGCAGTTCTTC.

CDR3 residues: CASTFMRQGRQPQHF. The CDR3 bases are TGCGCCAGCACTTTCATGCGACAGGGAAGACAGCCCCAGCATTTT. J is TRBJ1-5 and V is TRBV5-1; TRBD1 aligns across 7 bases. CDR3 size: 15 residues. The V segment lost 6 bases and the J segment 7 bases; nucleotides outside the gene matches: 13. Germline loops: CDR1 SGHRS, CDR2 YFSETQ.

CDR3 in amino acids: CASSFYRSGNTIYF. As DNA, the CDR3 is TGTGCCAGCAGTTTCTATCGCTCTGGAAACACCATATATTTT. The rearrangement uses TRBV12-3 or TRBV12-4 and TRBJ1-3, with D unclear. The V gene lost 3 bases and the J gene lost 0 bases, with 6 bases spanning the gap. This CDR3 has 14 residues.

This rearrangement joins TRBV6-5 to TRBJ2-1; 11 bases are a match to TRBD2. The V gene's germline CDR1 is MNHEY and CDR2 SVGAGI. The J segment lost 1 base and the V segment lost 4 bases, leaving 6 bases of the junction unmatched. The CDR3 totals 17 residues. The DNA of the CDR3 is TGTGCCAGCAGTTGGTCCGCTAGCGGGAGGTCCTACAATGAGCAGTTCTTC. Amino acid sequence: CASSWSASGRSYNEQFF.

The V call is TRBV28, the J call TRBJ1-2; weak D call: TRBD1 (6 bases). Trimming stripped 1 base from V and 0 bases from J, with 15 bases between. This CDR3 has 17 amino acids. Germline lookup yields CDR1 MDHEN and CDR2 SYDVKM. The CDR3 DNA reads TGTGCCAGCAGTTTATCAGGGGTATCGTTAGCTAACTATGGCTACACCTTC. Protein product: CASSLSGVSLANYGYTF.

The chain combines TRBV28 with TRBJ2-7; 7 positions match TRBD1. Trimming at V came to 8 bases and at J to 2 bases, leaving 6 bases not matched to a gene. The germline V gene has CDR1 MDHEN and CDR2 SYDVKM. The CDR3 sequence is 13 residues long. The CDR3 protein is CASQGTETYEQYF. CDR3 DNA sequence: TGTGCCAGCCAGGGGACAGAGACCTACGAGCAGTACTTC.

The J gene is TRBJ2-2, the V gene TRBV2; 8 nucleotides line up with TRBD2. V trimming: 5 bases; J trimming: 4 bases; junction bases outside the gene matches: 6. This CDR3 has 15 residues. Germline assignment: CDR1 SNHLY and CDR2 FYNNEI. The CDR3 DNA is TGTGCCAGCAGTCCCTGGCGGGGGGTCACCGGGGAGCTGTTTTTT. Protein product: CASSPWRGVTGELFF.

With respect to this clonotype: One end of the junction varies from germline; a read error may be responsible. The chain couples TRBV20-1 to TRBJ1-1; the D is unclear. The CDR3 contains 14 residues. Germline V lookup: CDR1 DFQATT, CDR2 SNEGSKA (reference sequence). CDR3 region: CSARGGGGTTEAFF. CDR3 nucleotide sequence: TGCAGTGCCAGAGGTGGCGGCGGCACTACTGAAGCTTTCTTT.

The chain joins TRBV27 to TRBJ2-5; a possible D gene is TRBD1 (6 bases). The CDR3 is 14 residues long. CDR1 is MNHEY, CDR2 SMNVEV, per germline (reference sequence). The germline V and J ends were trimmed by 5 bases and 1 base, with 11 bases remaining between them. The CDR3 is CASSVQGFQETQYF. The CDR3 DNA follows: TGTGCCAGCAGTGTACAGGGATTCCAAGAGACCCAGTACTTC.

The V call is TRBV14, the J call TRBJ2-3, with D perhaps TRBD1 (5 bases). Trimming shortened V by 1 base and J by 5 bases, and 7 bases separated the two germline ends. Looked up from germline, CDR1 is SGHDN and CDR2 is FVKESK. The CDR3 sequence is 13 residues long. CDR3 bases: TGTGCCAGCAGCCAAGGAGGACAAGATACGCAGTATTTT. It yields the protein CASSQGGQDTQYF.

The rearrangement joins TRBV6-6 to TRBJ1-5; no reliable D call. This CDR3 contains 13 residues. Trimming cost V 4 bases and J 7 bases, with 11 bases left between them. Germline V lookup: CDR1 MNHNY, CDR2 SVGAGI (reference sequence). The CDR3 DNA reads TGTGCCAGCAGTTTTTCGGAGGGCCAGCCCCAGCATTTT. It yields the protein CASSFSEGQPQHF.